Reported below is one T cell receptor (beta chain). The sample is drawn from a study of blood T cell repertoires in COVID-19. The data were produced by immunoSEQ multiplex PCR, yet TCRdb's version contains in-frame clones alone and is incomplete. The sample yields just over 80,000 clones, more than 75% seen once. This CDR3 is 17 amino acids long. CDR1 and CDR2 from the germline V gene are SGDLS and YYNGEE. Losses at the gene ends were 0 bases for V and 5 bases for J; bases not matched to a gene: 7. Sequenced: peripheral blood. This receptor was taken from a woman at least 80 years old with active or convalescent COVID-19. The chain has TRBV9 and TRBJ2-3, with TRBD2 matching over 12 bases. CDR3 DNA sequence: TGTGCCAGCAGCGTAGATTCTAGCGGGGGGGCCGGAGATACGCAGTATTTT. Translating gives CASSVDSSGGAGDTQYF.